The clone carrying this T cell receptor beta chain was counted at least ten times. The sample belongs to a study of early T cells in non-severe SARS-CoV-2 infection. The library protocol tagged individual cDNA molecules with unique molecular identifiers. TCRdb called the 5' RACE reads again in MiXCR, with one record for every CDR3 protein. The repertoire includes about 60,000 distinct CDR3 sequences, about 8.9% of them detected once, and 15% to 20% sits in the top ten. This receptor was identified in an adult who was a healthcare worker with PCR-confirmed SARS-CoV-2 infection or an uninfected control (not recorded which). Sequenced sample: whole blood.

The CDR3 reads CASSQGVAGPYNEQFF. The CDR3 nucleotides are TGTGCCAGCAGCCAGGGGGTAGCGGGGCCCTACAATGAGCAGTTCTTC. The chain combines TRBV7-8 with TRBJ2-1; possible D gene TRBD2, 8 bases. Per germline, CDR1 SGHVS and CDR2 FQNEAQ. Trimming left V 5 bases short and J 2 bases short, with 16 bases between. CDR3 length: 16 amino acids.